Following are 29 T cell receptor beta chains from one sample sequenced in a study of T cells in Graves' hyperthyroidism and ophthalmopathy. The TCR beta CDR3 regions underwent amplification using RNA transcripts as the source. The HTBI primer set served for first-round RT-PCR of the TCR CDR3. TCRdb passed the multiplex PCR reads through MiXCR, listing each CDR3 protein once. The sample lists hundreds of thousands of distinct CDR3 sequences; about 25% were seen once. Sequenced: blood. All receptors come from a man aged 35 to 55 with Graves' hyperthyroidism that later progressed to Graves' ophthalmopathy.

This clonotype was picked up many times. Since the CDR3 does not end with the conserved phenylalanine or tryptophan, this likely comes from a read error. No DNA is shown, since the ends of the CDR3 on it are uncertain; the CDR3 is the one TCRdb lists. This chain uses TRBV2 with TRBJ2-7; the tabulated D call, TRBD1, remains unverified against the DNA. The CDR3 is 12 residues long, counting both termini. Germline CDR1 and CDR2: SNHLY and FYNNEI. This CDR3 reads CASREGQQGAAL.

The sample holds many counts of this clonotype. The chain employs TRBV7-2 and TRBJ2-7; the D gene is possibly TRBD1 (5 bases). Trimming left V 5 bases short and J 7 bases short, with 12 bases between. CDR3 size: 12 residues. From germline, CDR1 is SGHTA and CDR2 FQGNSA. CDR3 residues: CASSPDTTEQYF. As DNA, the CDR3 is TGTGCCAGCAGCCCGGACACGACGGAGCAGTACTTC.

This clonotype was seen at least ten times. The chain joins TRBV4-1 to TRBJ2-5, with D possibly being TRBD1 (5 bases). CDR3 length: 15 amino acids. The V end lost 0 bases, the J end lost 2 bases, and 10 bases lay between the germline ends. Germline V gene lookup returns CDR1 MGHRA and CDR2 YSYEKL. In DNA form, the CDR3 reads TGCGCCAGCAGCCAAGATCCAGGGTTACAAGAGACCCAGTACTTC. Translating it yields CASSQDPGLQETQYF.

The CDR3 is CASSGRGRTNTEAFF. The CDR3 region has the DNA TGCGCCAGCAGCGGGAGGGGCCGGACGAACACTGAAGCTTTCTTT. The chain has TRBV5-1 and TRBJ1-1; a possible D gene is TRBD1 (5 bases). Trimming pared 4 bases from V and 1 base from J, leaving 14 bases between. Germline V gives CDR1 SGHRS, CDR2 YFSETQ. The CDR3 is 15 residues long. Using reference TRBV5-1 and TRBJ1-1 for the parts outside the CDR3, the full variable domain is KAGVTQTPRYLIKTRGQQVTLSCSPISGHRSVSWYQQTPGQGLQFLFEYFSETQRNKGNFPGRFSGRQFSNSRSEMNVSTLELGDSALYLCASSGRGRTNTEAFFGQGTRLTVV.

The J gene is TRBJ2-7, the V gene TRBV2; no firm D call. The CDR3 sequence is 16 residues long. CDR1 and CDR2 (germline): SNHLY, FYNNEI. V lost 2 bases to trimming and J lost 0 bases, with 14 bases between them. The CDR3 DNA is TGTGCCAGCAGTGAATTCTTCACGGTAGGCTCCTACGAGCAGTACTTC. This encodes CASSEFFTVGSYEQYF. Full variable domain (remainder filled in from reference TRBV2 and TRBJ2-7): EPEVTQTPSHQVTQMGQEVILRCVPISNHLYFYWYRQILGQKVEFLVSFYNNEISEKSEIFDDQFSVERPDGSNFTLKIRSTKLEDSAMYFCASSEFFTVGSYEQYFGPGTRLTVT.

This clonotype showed up many times. This chain joins TRBV27 and TRBJ2-2; 8 nucleotides agree with TRBD1. CDR1 is MNHEY and CDR2 is SMNVEV in the germline V gene (reference sequence). The V and J ends lost 5 bases and 1 base, in that order; junction bases with no gene match: 6. CDR3 length: 16 amino acids. The CDR3 coding sequence is TGTGCCAGCAGTCCGAGACAGGGGAGGAACACCGGGGAGCTGTTTTTT. This gives the protein CASSPRQGRNTGELFF.

This clonotype was observed many times. CDR3 in DNA: TGCGCCAGCAGCCAAGGAAGCGGCCAAGAGACCCAGTACTTC. As protein: CASSQGSGQETQYF. V usage is TRBV4-1 and J usage is TRBJ2-5; D possibly corresponds to TRBD2 (5 bases). This CDR3 is 14 amino acids long. V was shortened by 1 base and J by 1 base, with 7 bases between the two germline ends. CDR1 is MGHRA and CDR2 is YSYEKL in the germline V gene.

This clonotype was counted many times. V usage is TRBV7-8 and J usage is TRBJ2-5, with 9 positions matching TRBD1. CDR3 length equals 15 residues. V trimming: 5 bases; J trimming: 4 bases; junction bases outside the gene matches: 8. Germline CDR1 reads SGHVS; CDR2 reads FQNEAQ. The CDR3 here is CASSLRQGGRETQYF. The CDR3 DNA reads TGTGCCAGCAGCCTACGACAGGGGGGGCGAGAGACCCAGTACTTC.

This clonotype was found many times. The chain has TRBV24-1 and TRBJ1-2, with TRBD1 identical over 9 bases. The CDR3 is made up of 14 amino acids. V was pared by 4 bases and J by 10 bases, with 9 bases of the junction left unmatched. Germline-derived CDR1 and CDR2 are KGHDR and SFDVKD. The CDR3 loop is CATSETGGSSVYTF. The CDR3 region has the DNA TGTGCCACCAGTGAGACAGGGGGATCCAGTGTCTACACCTTC.

This clonotype was recorded many times. This chain connects TRBV29-1 to TRBJ2-7; D is undetermined. Germline V gene lookup returns CDR1 SQVTM and CDR2 ANQGSEA. The V end was cut by 5 bases, the J end by 4 bases, with 9 bases between. The CDR3 covers 11 residues. The CDR3 nucleotides are TGCAGCGTTAACAGCGAATACGAGCAGTACTTC. Translation: CSVNSEYEQYF.

This chain joins TRBV6-1 and TRBJ1-2, with 7 bases matching TRBD1. The CDR3 has 16 residues. V was clipped by 5 bases and J by 1 base; unmatched bases: 10. From germline, CDR1 is MNHNS and CDR2 SASEGT. CDR3 loop: CASSPKGTDFNYGYTF. CDR3 nucleotides: TGTGCCAGCAGTCCAAAGGGGACAGACTTTAACTATGGCTACACCTTC.

Many counts were recorded for this clonotype. The genes are TRBV6-1 and TRBJ1-2; tentatively, D is TRBD1 (5 bases). The V and J ends lost 1 base and 0 bases respectively, with 15 bases between them. The length of the CDR3 is 17 residues. Germline V gene data show CDR1 as MNHNS and CDR2 as SASEGT. CDR3 sequence: CASSEGGSGLTNYGYTF. CDR3 DNA sequence: TGTGCCAGCAGTGAAGGGGGCAGCGGACTCACTAACTATGGCTACACCTTC.

This clonotype occurred once. V gene TRBV14 combines with J gene TRBJ1-2; D ambiguous. The CDR3 loop spans 14 amino acids. The V gene's germline CDR1 is SGHDN and CDR2 FVKESK. Trimming cost V 0 bases and J 8 bases, with 13 bases left between them. As DNA, the CDR3 is TGTGCCAGCAGCCAAGAGAGAGGCGTTAGAGGCTACACCTTC. Its protein is CASSQERGVRGYTF.

V is TRBV20-1 and J is TRBJ2-6; the D is unclear. V was shortened by 1 base and J by 1 base, with 11 bases between the two germline ends. This CDR3 is built from 16 residues. From germline, CDR1 is DFQATT and CDR2 SNEGSKA (reference sequence). The CDR3 is CSARGPGSSGANVLTF. The CDR3 region has the DNA TGCAGTGCTAGAGGACCCGGGTCATCTGGGGCCAACGTCCTGACTTTC.

This chain uses TRBV7-2 with TRBJ2-7; D is undetermined. Trimming cost V 2 bases and J 7 bases, with 9 bases left between them. CDR1 is SGHTA, CDR2 FQGNSA, per germline. The CDR3 extends over 12 amino acids. CDR3 nucleotide sequence: TGTGCCAGCAGCTTACAAGGGCATGAGCAGTACTTC. It translates to CASSLQGHEQYF. Looking up the rest from reference TRBV7-2 and TRBJ2-7 gives the full variable domain: GAGVSQSPSNKVTEKGKDVELRCDPISGHTALYWYRQSLGQGLEFLIYFQGNSAPDKSGLPSDRFSAERTGGSVSTLTIQRTQQEDSAVYLCASSLQGHEQYFGPGTRLTVT.

This clonotype was counted ten times or more. V gene TRBV6-2 or TRBV6-3 combines with J gene TRBJ2-5, with D unresolved. The CDR3 contains 13 residues. CDR1 and CDR2 (germline): MNHEY, SVGEGT. Trimming removed 2 bases from V and 4 bases from J, with 8 bases in between. Here the CDR3 DNA reads TGTGCCAGCAGTTACGTGCTGGTAGAGACCCAGTACTTC. Its translation is CASSYVLVETQYF.

The genes are TRBV10-3 and TRBJ2-7; 8 bases map to TRBD1. The ends lost 5 bases at V and 5 bases at J; junction bases unmatched: 2. Germline-derived CDR1 and CDR2 are ENHRY and SYGVKD. CDR3 size: 12 residues. CDR3 sequence: CAISQGADEQYF. DNA of the CDR3: TGTGCCATCAGTCAGGGGGCCGACGAGCAGTACTTC.

The chain is built from TRBV11-2 and TRBJ1-1, with no clear D. V lost 0 bases, J lost 0 bases, and 11 bases lay in between. The CDR3 extends over 16 amino acids. CDR1 is SGHAT and CDR2 is FQNNGV in the germline V gene. This CDR3 is CASSLEFGKLNTEAFF. The CDR3 DNA follows: TGTGCCAGCAGCTTAGAATTCGGCAAACTGAACACTGAAGCTTTCTTT.

In this sample, this clonotype turned up many times. The chain is built from TRBV28 and TRBJ2-5; TRBD2 agrees at 9 bases. The CDR3 loop spans 18 amino acids. Per germline, CDR1 MDHEN and CDR2 SYDVKM. The junction had 14 bases not matched to a gene; V was cut back by 6 bases and J by 0 bases. CDR3: CASSPGLAAGGYQETQYF. CDR3 nucleotide sequence: TGTGCCAGCAGCCCGGGTTTAGCTGCGGGAGGGTACCAAGAGACCCAGTACTTC.

This clonotype was observed many times. The chain joins TRBV4-1 to TRBJ1-1, with a weak D call TRBD1 (6 bases). Trimming left V 4 bases short and J 5 bases short, with 17 bases between. Germline CDR1 MGHRA, CDR2 YSYEKL. This CDR3 is built from 15 residues. This CDR3 reads CASSLLQGGGTEAFF. For the CDR3, the DNA is TGCGCCAGCAGCCTTTTACAGGGTGGAGGGACTGAAGCTTTCTTT.

This clonotype came up a few times. The rearrangement uses TRBV5-4 and TRBJ2-7; 10 bases match TRBD2. The germline V gene encodes CDR1 SGHNT and CDR2 YYREEE (reference sequence). CDR3 size: 15 residues. The V segment lost 2 bases and the J segment 5 bases; nucleotides outside the gene matches: 7. This CDR3 reads CASSLSSGSFDEQYF. The CDR3, as DNA: TGTGCCAGCAGCTTATCTAGCGGGAGTTTCGACGAGCAGTACTTC.

This clonotype was recorded many times. V is TRBV12-3 or TRBV12-4 and J is TRBJ1-4; D call uncertain. The CDR3 covers 14 residues. Trimming took 4 bases from V and 7 from J, leaving 13 bases between them. The CDR3 nucleotides read TGTGCCAGCAGTTGGGAGAAAACGATTGAAAAACTGTTTTTT. Protein product: CASSWEKTIEKLFF.

This clonotype was detected many times. This chain uses TRBV6-2 or TRBV6-3 with TRBJ2-6; perhaps TRBD2 as D (5 bases). V dropped 2 bases and J dropped 1 base, with 15 bases sitting between them. The CDR3 length is 18 residues. Germline V gene lookup returns CDR1 MNHEY and CDR2 SVGEGT. The CDR3 DNA follows: TGTGCCAGCAGTTACAAGACGGGAATAAGGTCTGGGGCCAACGTCCTGACTTTC. Translating it yields CASSYKTGIRSGANVLTF.

The sample holds many counts of this clonotype. This sequence joins TRBV30 and TRBJ2-5; 9 bases are a match to TRBD2. V lost 4 bases and J lost 4; bases outside the gene matches: 10. This CDR3 has 15 residues. From germline, CDR1 is GTSNPN and CDR2 SVGIG (reference sequence). In nucleotides, the CDR3 is TGTGCCTGGAAAACATTAGCGGGAGTGGGAGAGACCCAGTACTTC. Protein: CAWKTLAGVGETQYF.

V is TRBV28 and J is TRBJ2-7; 12 bases match TRBD2. CDR1 is MDHEN and CDR2 is SYDVKM in the germline V gene. This CDR3 region has 16 residues. Trimming removed 1 base from V and 1 base from J; junction bases left unmatched: 2. The CDR3 here is CASSLYGTSGSYEQYF. The CDR3 coding sequence is TGTGCCAGCAGTTTATACGGGACTAGCGGGTCCTACGAGCAGTACTTC. Drawing the rest from reference TRBV28 and TRBJ2-7, the complete variable domain is DVKVTQSSRYLVKRTGEKVFLECVQDMDHENMFWYRQDPGLGLRLIYFSYDVKMKEKGDIPEGYSVSREKKERFSLILESASTNQTSMYLCASSLYGTSGSYEQYFGPGTRLTVT.

In its sample, this clonotype was seen many times. The V gene is TRBV5-1, the J gene TRBJ1-1; 7 positions match TRBD1. V was clipped by 0 bases and J by 5 bases; unmatched bases: 7. Germline V CDR1 and CDR2: SGHRS, YFSETQ. The CDR3 contains 15 residues. The CDR3 DNA sequence: TGCGCCAGCAGCTTGGACCGACAGGGAGGAACTGAAGCTTTCTTT. It codes for CASSLDRQGGTEAFF.

V is TRBV27 and J is TRBJ2-5, with D possibly matching TRBD2 (6 bases). From germline, CDR1 is MNHEY and CDR2 SMNVEV (reference sequence). Trimming stripped 6 bases from V and 5 bases from J, with 10 bases between. The CDR3 length is 12 residues. The CDR3 bases are TGTGCCAGCAGGGAGGGCCGGGAGACCCAGTACTTC. This gives the protein CASREGRETQYF.

This chain joins TRBV11-1 and TRBJ2-2; D possibly corresponds to TRBD1 (5 bases). CDR1 SGHAT and CDR2 FQDESV come from the germline V gene (reference sequence). The V end lost 0 bases, the J end lost 1 base, and 6 bases lay between the germline ends. The CDR3 extends over 15 amino acids. CDR3 loop: CASSLAGLNTGELFF. CDR3 coding DNA: TGTGCCAGCAGCTTAGCGGGGCTGAACACCGGGGAGCTGTTTTTT.

This clonotype was counted a few times. The chain joins TRBV19 to TRBJ2-7; 9 bases match TRBD2. Germline V gene data show CDR1 as LNHDA and CDR2 as SQIVND (reference sequence). V shed 4 bases and J 4 bases; nucleotides not matched to a gene: 11. This CDR3 has 16 amino acids. The CDR3 is CASSKTVAGAVYEQYF. The CDR3, as DNA: TGTGCCAGTAGTAAAACCGTAGCGGGAGCGGTGTACGAGCAGTACTTC.